These T cell receptor beta chains were read from a single sample in a study of identical twins. TCRdb re-called the 5' RACE reads through MiXCR, storing one row per CDR3 protein. The sample has hundreds of thousands of distinct CDR3 sequences, about 18% seen once. A further study also used this sample, focusing on T cells expressing NK-cell markers.

The material sequenced was PBMCs. These receptors all come from a young woman in good health. Each CDR3 is given with its conserved first and last residue. The size of a clone is reported for some rows only, either as once, few or many, or as a class for expanded clones.

V,size,J,CDR3
TRBV6-2/TRBV6-3,NA,TRBJ2-3,CASLREIGTDTQYF
TRBV20-1,few,TRBJ1-2,CSARDRGLATF
TRBV12-3/TRBV12-4,few,TRBJ1-1,CASTSGGFTEAFF
TRBV12-3/TRBV12-4,few,TRBJ2-1,CASRARDRQFF
TRBV2,NA,TRBJ2-5,CASKEGTSQETQYF
TRBV7-8,NA,TRBJ2-7,CASSFGHLYEQYF
TRBV5-1,NA,TRBJ1-1,CASSGSGTRNTEAFF
TRBV5-1,NA,TRBJ2-2,CASALTGANTGELFF
TRBV15,NA,TRBJ2-1,CATSREWGKLEQFF
TRBV27,NA,TRBJ2-7,CASRLRREAIHEQYF
TRBV6-1,few,TRBJ2-1,CASSEGGQGGKFF
TRBV3-1,few,TRBJ2-5,CASSSTRLETQYF
TRBV7-2,NA,TRBJ2-7,CASSLADRVYEQYF
TRBV5-5,NA,TRBJ2-1,CASSLGVNNEQFF
TRBV7-7,NA,TRBJ1-1,CASSISFGGYYDSEAFF
TRBV4-3,few,TRBJ1-4,CASSQEAGVDEKLFF
TRBV12-3/TRBV12-4,NA,TRBJ1-2,CASSLRGENGYTF
TRBV15,NA,TRBJ1-3,CATSSRDRAGNTIYF
TRBV27,NA,TRBJ2-1,CASSLGTSGKYNEQFF
TRBV5-1,NA,TRBJ2-5,CASNSRGIQETQYF
TRBV28,NA,TRBJ2-5,CASSAQVWATQYF
TRBV5-1,many,TRBJ2-3,CASSLGASTDTQYF
TRBV18,NA,TRBJ1-1,CASSPRGEAFF
TRBV5-1,NA,TRBJ1-1,CASSHPDRTEAFF
TRBV5-6,few,TRBJ2-5,CASSPIMGHLGLQETQYF
TRBV7-6,few,TRBJ2-3,CASSLSGISTDTQYF
TRBV12-3/TRBV12-4,NA,TRBJ1-6,CASSPGGRLRF
TRBV19,NA,TRBJ2-1,CASRMGMPAWNEQFF
TRBV6-6,NA,TRBJ2-2,CASMLPGELFF
TRBV20-1,many,TRBJ2-5,CSATSVQGAWETQYF
TRBV6-5,few,TRBJ2-5,CASSYSVSGETQYF
TRBV12-3/TRBV12-4,NA,TRBJ1-2,CASRHHIYGYTF
TRBV9,NA,TRBJ2-1,CASSPSRDRRNEQFF
TRBV6-2/TRBV6-3,once,TRBJ2-3,CATTSGSESRTQYF
TRBV6-5,many,TRBJ1-2,CASSYSKIRIYGYTF
TRBV12-3/TRBV12-4,NA,TRBJ2-1,CASSLTSPNNEQFF
TRBV12-3/TRBV12-4,few,TRBJ1-2,CASSRTGTNDGYTF
TRBV12-3/TRBV12-4,few,TRBJ2-5,CASVNRDSQETQYF
TRBV20-1,NA,TRBJ2-3,CSARDSGSSDTQYF
TRBV30,NA,TRBJ1-2,CAWSVGGGYTF
TRBV4-3,NA,TRBJ2-1,CASSQDLTPEQFF
TRBV7-9,few,TRBJ2-7,CASSKWDRLEQYF
TRBV20-1,NA,TRBJ2-1,CSANSAGGSYNEQFF
TRBV5-1,few,TRBJ2-2,CASRQQGRDTGELFF
TRBV7-8,few,TRBJ2-7,CASSTRDRGPYEQYF
TRBV27,NA,TRBJ2-6,CASIGRSRVSGANVLTF
TRBV5-5,NA,TRBJ1-6,CASSLEGQSSPLHF
TRBV6-5,few,TRBJ1-5,CASSYSSGISQPQHF
TRBV3-1,NA,TRBJ2-1,CASSQELELGYREQFF
TRBV12-3/TRBV12-4,NA,TRBJ2-2,CASSLGAYGAGELFF
TRBV7-2,few,TRBJ2-5,CASSFAGVIKETQYF
TRBV19,few,TRBJ1-5,CASTRDRVSQPQHF
TRBV20-1,NA,TRBJ2-3,CSARLAGGYSTDTQYF
TRBV24-1,few,TRBJ2-1,CATSDAGVNEQFF
TRBV25-1,few,TRBJ2-1,CASSELDGTANEQFF